This record looks at one TCR beta chain sequence and its context. Authors' processing steps: Researchers report that nucleated cell counts were estimated from reference gene primer amplification. Profiled with immunoSEQ multiplex PCR; TCRdb holds only in-frame clones, not every one. That table is the source of V, J and clone size, and D and trimming were worked out from the DNA. The sample comprises under 300,000 clones, about 88% of which are singletons, and 2.1% rests with the top ten. CDR3 length equals 13 residues. V dropped 4 bases and J dropped 4 bases, with 11 bases sitting between them. The V gene's germline CDR1 is LNHNV and CDR2 YYDKDF (reference sequence). The data are from a study of blood T cell repertoires in COVID-19. Study-wide background: The analysed material was cDNA or gDNA that came from T cells, B-cell-depleted T cells, or PBMCs.

The receptor's source is a woman in her 40s who had recovered from COVID-19. The sample taken for sequencing was peripheral blood. This rearrangement joins TRBV15 to TRBJ2-7, with D perhaps TRBD2 (6 bases). The CDR3 nucleotides are TGTGCCACCAGCAAGGGACTTTTTTACGAGCAGTACTTC. Translating it yields CATSKGLFYEQYF.